The following is a T cell receptor (beta chain) sequence with its context. The repertoire was sequenced with immunoSEQ multiplex PCR; TCRdb's copy has only in-frame clones and lacks some. The table has roughly 66,000 clones, about four fifths seen once. The sample belongs to a study of radiotherapy plus CTLA-4 blockade in lung cancer. This CDR3 is 13 amino acids long. The V end was cut by 3 bases, the J end by 6 bases, with 12 bases between. Germline CDR1 is MNHEY and CDR2 is SMNVEV (reference sequence). The receptor was derived from a human donor with non-small cell lung cancer who had a partial response to radiotherapy plus ipilimumab. The chain couples TRBV27 to TRBJ2-7; D might be TRBD1 (6 bases). This specimen consisted of peripheral blood, obtained from a patient treated with radiotherapy plus ipilimumab. This chain's CDR3 is CASSFSGQFEQYF. The CDR3 bases are TGTGCCAGCAGTTTCTCGGGACAATTCGAGCAGTACTTC.